This TCR beta chain was profiled in a study of cytomegalovirus exposure and HLA in healthy donors. Researchers ran the PCR with 60 Vbeta and 13 Jbeta primers. Here immunoSEQ multiplex PCR was the method, and the copy in TCRdb shows in-frame clones only, minus some. The table includes over 25,000 clones, 62% detected once. Germline V gene sequence: CDR1 MNHEY, CDR2 SVGAGI. V lost 5 bases, J lost 0 bases, and 10 bases lay in between. The length of the CDR3 is 14 residues. The rearrangement links TRBV6-5 to TRBJ1-2; the D gene is possibly TRBD1 (6 bases). The sample was PBMCs. The sequence was obtained from a male donor in good health and CMV-seropositive. The CDR3 bases are TGTGCCAGCAGTGGACAGACTCCTAACTATGGCTACACCTTC. This codes for CASSGQTPNYGYTF.